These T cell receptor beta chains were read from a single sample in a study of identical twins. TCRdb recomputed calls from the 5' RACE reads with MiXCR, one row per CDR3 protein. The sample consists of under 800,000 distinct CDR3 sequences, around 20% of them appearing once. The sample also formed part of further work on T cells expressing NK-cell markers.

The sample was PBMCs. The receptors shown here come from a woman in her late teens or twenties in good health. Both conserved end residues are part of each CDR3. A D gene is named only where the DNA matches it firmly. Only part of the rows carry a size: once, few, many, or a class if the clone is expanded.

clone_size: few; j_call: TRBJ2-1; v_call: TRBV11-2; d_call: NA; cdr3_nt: TGTGCCAGCAGCCAAAACGGGGCGAGCTCCTACAATGAGCAGTTCTTC; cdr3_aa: CASSQNGASSYNEQFF
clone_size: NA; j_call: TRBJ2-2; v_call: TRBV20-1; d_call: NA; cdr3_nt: TGCAGTGCTAGACGGGGCGGGGCCGGGACCGGGGAGCTGTTTTTT; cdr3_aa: CSARRGGAGTGELFF
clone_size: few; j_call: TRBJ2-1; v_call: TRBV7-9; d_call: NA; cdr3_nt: TGTGCCAGCAGCTCATGGGACGCCCAAGAGCAGTTCTTC; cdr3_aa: CASSSWDAQEQFF
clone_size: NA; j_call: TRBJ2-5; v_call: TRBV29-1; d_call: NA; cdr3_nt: TGCAGCGCCGTTAAGTGGGCCCAAGAGACCCAGTACTTC; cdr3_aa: CSAVKWAQETQYF
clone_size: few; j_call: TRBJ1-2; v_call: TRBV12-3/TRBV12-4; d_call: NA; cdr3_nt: TGTGCCAGCAGTTTTAAGGCAGGGGACGGCTACACCTTC; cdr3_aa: CASSFKAGDGYTF
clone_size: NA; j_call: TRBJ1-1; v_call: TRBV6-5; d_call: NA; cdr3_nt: TGTGCCAGCAGTTACTCGTGGGGGGGGACAAAAAACACTGAAGCTTTCTTT; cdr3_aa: CASSYSWGGTKNTEAFF
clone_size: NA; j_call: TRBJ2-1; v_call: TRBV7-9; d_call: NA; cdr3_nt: TGTGCCAGCCTCGACTCCCTATCTTACAATGAGCAGTTCTTC; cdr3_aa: CASLDSLSYNEQFF
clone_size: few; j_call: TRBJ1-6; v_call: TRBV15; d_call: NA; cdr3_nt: TGTGCCACCAGCAGAGATGTGGCGGAAAATTCACCCCTCCACTTT; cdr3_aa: CATSRDVAENSPLHF
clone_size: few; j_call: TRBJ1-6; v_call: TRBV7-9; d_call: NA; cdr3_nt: TGTGCCAGCAGCTTAGTGAGACCGGGTTCGTCACCCCTCCACTTT; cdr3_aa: CASSLVRPGSSPLHF
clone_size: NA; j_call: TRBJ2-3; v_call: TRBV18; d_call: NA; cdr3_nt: TGTGCCAGCTCACCAGAGAGACAAGGATCCGGTACGCAGTATTTT; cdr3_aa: CASSPERQGSGTQYF
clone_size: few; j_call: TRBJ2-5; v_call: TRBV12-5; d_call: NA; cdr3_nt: TGTGCTAGTGGTTTGGTAGGGACACGCCAAGAGACCCAGTACTTC; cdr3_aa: CASGLVGTRQETQYF
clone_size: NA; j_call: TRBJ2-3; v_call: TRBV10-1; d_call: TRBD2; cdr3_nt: TGCGCCAGCAGTGAGTCGGCTAGCGGGGGGGTTACAGATACGCAGTATTTT; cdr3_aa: CASSESASGGVTDTQYF
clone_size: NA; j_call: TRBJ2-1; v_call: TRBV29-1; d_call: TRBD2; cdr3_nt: TGCAGCGTTGTCGGCACCGGGACTAGCGGAGACAATTACAATGAGCAGTTCTTC; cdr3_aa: CSVVGTGTSGDNYNEQFF
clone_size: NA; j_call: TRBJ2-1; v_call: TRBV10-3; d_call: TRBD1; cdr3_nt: TGTGCCATAGGGACAGGCTCCAATGAGCAGTTCTTC; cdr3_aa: CAIGTGSNEQFF
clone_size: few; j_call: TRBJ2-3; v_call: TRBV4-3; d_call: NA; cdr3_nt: TGCGCCAGCAGCCAATCCCGAGGCACAGATACGCAGTATTTT; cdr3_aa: CASSQSRGTDTQYF
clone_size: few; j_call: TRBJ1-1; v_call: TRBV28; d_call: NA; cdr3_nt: TGTGCCAGCAGACCTGGGGGTGGGGGGTCGAACACTGAAGCTTTCTTT; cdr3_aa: CASRPGGGGSNTEAFF
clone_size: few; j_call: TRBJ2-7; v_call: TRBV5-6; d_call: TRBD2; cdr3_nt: TGTGCCAGCAGCTTAATTACTAGCGGGAACTACGAGCAGTACTTC; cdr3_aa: CASSLITSGNYEQYF
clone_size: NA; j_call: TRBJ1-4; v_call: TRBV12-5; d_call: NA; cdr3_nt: TGTGCTAGTGGTGTCCTGGGTTGGGAAAAACTGTTTTTT; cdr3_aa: CASGVLGWEKLFF
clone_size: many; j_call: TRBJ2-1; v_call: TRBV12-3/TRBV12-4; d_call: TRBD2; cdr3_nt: TGTGCCAGCAGTTTAGCTAGCGGGGGGAACAATGAGCAGTTCTTC; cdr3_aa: CASSLASGGNNEQFF
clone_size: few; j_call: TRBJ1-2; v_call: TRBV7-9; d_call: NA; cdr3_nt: TGTGCCAGCAGCCCCAGCCACTATGGCTACACCTTC; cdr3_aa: CASSPSHYGYTF
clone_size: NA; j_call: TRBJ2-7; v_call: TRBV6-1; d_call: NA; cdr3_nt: TGTGCCAGCAGCTGGACAGGCGGAGGGTACGAGCAGTACTTC; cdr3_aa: CASSWTGGGYEQYF
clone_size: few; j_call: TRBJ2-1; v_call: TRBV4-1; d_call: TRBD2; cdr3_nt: TGCGCCAGCAGCCATGGCCCCGGGACTAGCGGGAGGTTCTCCTACAATGAGCAGTTCTTC; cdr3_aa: CASSHGPGTSGRFSYNEQFF